The 6 T cell receptor beta chains given below trace back to one sample, sequenced in a study of shared clonotypes between healthy human individuals. Clones were sequenced by immunoSEQ multiplex PCR, and TCRdb holds only the in-frame ones, with some missing. Among fewer than 400,000 clones, 74% were seen once, and the ten largest hold 10% to 13%. Input material: memory CD4+ T cells sorted from blood. Subset of the sample: CD45RA-negative fraction. The receptors were sampled from a man aged 30 to 45 in good health.

This rearrangement joins TRBV4-1 to TRBJ2-7; D is ambiguous. Germline CDR1 MGHRA, CDR2 YSYEKL. V gave up 1 base and J gave up 4 bases, with 11 bases separating them. This CDR3 is built from 14 residues. CDR3 DNA: TGCGCCAGCAGCCAAGGCCCGATTAGTTACGAGCAGTACTTC. Translation gives CASSQGPISYEQYF.

This chain uses TRBV5-5 with TRBJ2-2; 12 bases map to TRBD2. The length of the CDR3 is 17 residues. Germline V lookup: CDR1 SGHKS, CDR2 YYEKEE (reference sequence). The V segment lost 1 base and the J segment 7 bases; nucleotides outside the gene matches: 8. For the CDR3, the DNA is TGTGCCAGCAGCTTGCGGTTTGGACTAGCGGGATACGGGGAGCTGTTTTTT. Translated, it gives CASSLRFGLAGYGELFF.

This rearrangement joins TRBV9 to TRBJ2-1; D possibly corresponds to TRBD1 (6 bases). CDR1 SGDLS and CDR2 YYNGEE come from the germline V gene. CDR3 size: 16 residues. Trimming took off 3 bases at V and 6 bases at J, with 19 bases between the two ends. CDR3 nucleotides: TGTGCCAGCAGCGGCCCAGGGGCGCTGGATTCCAATGAGCAGTTCTTC. Encoded protein: CASSGPGALDSNEQFF.

The chain joins TRBV6-1 to TRBJ2-1; D possibly corresponds to TRBD1 (6 bases). Trimming shortened V by 5 bases and J by 4 bases, and 9 bases separated the two germline ends. Germline V gene sequence: CDR1 MNHNS, CDR2 SASEGT. The CDR3 is 13 amino acids. Here the CDR3 DNA reads TGTGCCAGCAGTTGGGACAATTACAATGAGCAGTTCTTC. It is translated as CASSWDNYNEQFF.

The J gene is TRBJ2-7, the V gene TRBV29-1, with 7 bases identical to TRBD1. With 4 bases clipped from V and 3 bases from J, the junction kept 6 bases outside the gene matches. There are 13 residues in the CDR3. Germline V gives CDR1 SQVTM, CDR2 ANQGSEA. The chain's CDR3 is CSVATTGVYEQYF. DNA for the CDR3: TGCAGCGTTGCCACAACAGGGGTCTACGAGCAGTACTTC.

The gene calls are TRBV6-5 and TRBJ2-1; D unresolved. The CDR3 covers 14 residues. Germline assignment: CDR1 MNHEY and CDR2 SVGAGI. V lost 2 bases and J lost 7, with 12 bases in between. The CDR3 loop reads CASSYRVEVNEQFF. For the CDR3, the DNA is TGTGCCAGCAGTTACAGAGTTGAGGTAAATGAGCAGTTCTTC.